Below are 20 T cell receptor beta chains sequenced from a single sample in a study of shared clonotypes between healthy human individuals. Sequencing was performed with immunoSEQ multiplex PCR; in TCRdb, only in-frame clones are kept and a portion is missing. The table has roughly 810,000 clones, just over 95% seen once. Cells designated naive CD8 were CD45RO-negative and were positively selected for CCR7, with terminally differentiated effector memory CD45RA+ cells excluded. The sample comprised naive CD8+ T cells sorted from blood. These receptors all come from a man under 40 in good health.

In the case of this clone: At one end, the junction sequence differs from germline, possibly due to a read error. The CDR3 region has the DNA TGTGCCAGCAGTTTAATCCTAGTCTCCAACAATGAGCAGTTCTTC. Its protein product is CASSLILVSNNEQFF. The chain uses TRBV27 and TRBJ2-1; D remains ambiguous. The CDR3 sequence is 15 residues long. Germline V lookup: CDR1 MNHEY, CDR2 SMNVEV (reference sequence).

The V call is TRBV10-3, the J call TRBJ2-2; TRBD2 matches 14 bases. Germline V gene sequence: CDR1 ENHRY, CDR2 SYGVKD. The trim removed 4 bases at V and 3 bases at J, leaving 10 bases unmatched. This CDR3 has 19 amino acids. This CDR3 reads CAISGPGLAGDPDTGELFF. For the CDR3, the DNA is TGTGCCATCAGTGGGCCGGGACTAGCGGGAGATCCGGACACCGGGGAGCTGTTTTTT.

The chain uses TRBV14 and TRBJ1-3; D ambiguous. The CDR3 spans 15 residues. CDR1 is SGHDN, CDR2 FVKESK, per germline. Trimming pared 4 bases from V and 2 bases from J, leaving 12 bases between. The chain's CDR3 is CASSPFRSAGNTIYF. CDR3 coding DNA: TGTGCCAGCAGCCCTTTTCGGAGCGCTGGAAACACCATATATTTT.

The chain couples TRBV7-9 to TRBJ1-3; D not resolved. Germline loops: CDR1 SEHNR, CDR2 FQNEAQ (reference sequence). V gave up 4 bases and J gave up 0 bases, with 10 bases separating them. The CDR3 contains 15 residues. CDR3 DNA sequence: TGTGCCAGCAGCTCCCTGGACGGCTCTGGAAACACCATATATTTT. Protein: CASSSLDGSGNTIYF.

The chain employs TRBV7-9 and TRBJ2-7; D might be TRBD1 (5 bases). Germline assignment: CDR1 SEHNR and CDR2 FQNEAQ (reference sequence). Trimming pared 5 bases from V and 2 bases from J, leaving 10 bases between. The CDR3 is 13 residues long. This CDR3 is CASSPDRAYEQYF. The CDR3 nucleotides read TGTGCCAGCAGCCCTGACAGAGCCTACGAGCAGTACTTC.

The rearrangement uses TRBV6-6 and TRBJ2-7, with D possibly TRBD1 on 5 matching bases. This CDR3 is 12 amino acids long. Germline CDR1 and CDR2: MNHNY and SVGAGI (reference sequence). Trimming took 2 bases from V and 5 from J, leaving 7 bases between them. CDR3 sequence (DNA): TGTGCCAGCAGTTACAGGGGAAACGAGCAGTACTTC. Amino acid sequence: CASSYRGNEQYF.

The chain carries TRBV5-1 and TRBJ1-1; D is undetermined. The CDR3 covers 15 residues. Looked up from germline, CDR1 is SGHRS and CDR2 is YFSETQ. Trimming removed 2 bases at V and 4 bases at J, with 15 bases between. CDR3 nucleotides: TGCGCCAGCAGCTTCCCACTTACGGATTCCACTGAAGCTTTCTTT. Translating it yields CASSFPLTDSTEAFF.

This chain links TRBV29-1 with TRBJ2-1; 13 bases line up with TRBD2. From germline, CDR1 is SQVTM and CDR2 ANQGSEA. The ends lost 6 bases at V and 0 bases at J; junction bases unmatched: 5. This CDR3 region has 16 residues. CDR3 nucleotide sequence: TGCAGCGTGACGGGACTAGCGGGACACTCCTACAATGAGCAGTTCTTC. Its protein product is CSVTGLAGHSYNEQFF.

This clone was recorded only once. The V call is TRBV11-2, the J call TRBJ1-1; D gene uncertain. Germline V gene sequence: CDR1 SGHAT, CDR2 FQNNGV. The CDR3 extends over 14 amino acids. V dropped 4 bases and J dropped 6 bases, with 15 bases sitting between them. This CDR3 reads CASSWTMGSSEAFF. The CDR3 nucleotides read TGTGCCAGCAGCTGGACCATGGGATCCTCTGAAGCTTTCTTT.

V usage is TRBV6-4 and J usage is TRBJ2-1; D perhaps matches TRBD2 (5 bases). Trimming took off 3 bases at V and 5 bases at J, with 17 bases between the two ends. Germline V lookup: CDR1 MRHNA, CDR2 SNTAGT. This CDR3 comprises 16 residues. The chain's CDR3 is CASSDKRPLSDNEQFF. The DNA of the CDR3 is TGTGCCAGCAGTGATAAGCGGCCATTGTCAGACAATGAGCAGTTCTTC.

This rearrangement joins TRBV9 to TRBJ2-2, with TRBD1 identical over 7 bases. This CDR3 is built from 16 residues. After removal of 4 bases from V and 3 bases from J, the junction contained 9 bases not matched to a gene. Germline V lookup: CDR1 SGDLS, CDR2 YYNGEE. Written as DNA, the CDR3 is TGTGCCAGCAGCTCCCAGAAAGGGACAGACACCGGGGAGCTGTTTTTT. Encoded protein: CASSSQKGTDTGELFF.

The gene calls are TRBV4-1 and TRBJ2-7; D may be TRBD2 (6 bases). In germline, CDR1 is MGHRA, CDR2 YSYEKL. CDR3 length: 16 residues. V lost 1 base and J lost 7, with 20 bases in between. The CDR3 loop reads CASSQGHSGTLGEQYF. The CDR3 nucleotides read TGCGCCAGCAGCCAAGGACACTCCGGGACTCTCGGGGAGCAGTACTTC.

This sequence joins TRBV15 and TRBJ2-1; 7 bases are a match to TRBD1. With V trimmed by 0 bases and J by 4 bases, 3 bases remained unmatched. This CDR3 region has 15 residues. Per the germline V gene, CDR1 is LNHNV and CDR2 is YYDKDF (reference sequence). As DNA, the CDR3 is TGTGCCACCAGCAGAGAAGGGACAGCGTACAATGAGCAGTTCTTC. It translates to CATSREGTAYNEQFF.

The rearrangement joins TRBV11-2 to TRBJ2-3; maybe TRBD2 (6 bases). Trimming shortened V by 1 base and J by 4 bases, and 9 bases separated the two germline ends. The CDR3 covers 14 residues. Germline V gene data show CDR1 as SGHAT and CDR2 as FQNNGV. The CDR3 DNA follows: TGTGCCAGCAGCTTAGGGGACTTTTCAGATACGCAGTATTTT. The encoded protein is CASSLGDFSDTQYF.

This chain connects TRBV27 to TRBJ2-1; 7 bases match TRBD2. Germline trimming cut 5 bases from V and 2 bases from J; bases unmatched to any gene: 21. Germline V gene data show CDR1 as MNHEY and CDR2 as SMNVEV (reference sequence). This CDR3 has 20 amino acids. The CDR3 DNA reads as TGTGCCAGCAGTCCCTCGACAGCCGGGACTACTCTGTTTGCCTACAATGAGCAGTTCTTC. It yields the protein CASSPSTAGTTLFAYNEQFF.

The V gene is TRBV5-5, the J gene TRBJ1-1; no clear D gene. This CDR3 has 14 residues. Per germline, CDR1 SGHKS and CDR2 YYEKEE (reference sequence). The V end was cut by 4 bases, the J end by 0 bases, with 10 bases between. The CDR3: CASSPPGVNTEAFF. The CDR3 bases are TGTGCCAGCAGCCCACCCGGGGTGAACACTGAAGCTTTCTTT.

The chain uses TRBV7-9 and TRBJ2-7; 8 bases align to TRBD2. Germline CDR1 is SEHNR and CDR2 is FQNEAQ (reference sequence). The CDR3 runs 15 residues. Germline trimming cut 4 bases from V and 0 bases from J; bases unmatched to any gene: 5. This CDR3 reads CASSSLAESSYEQYF. The CDR3 DNA follows: TGTGCCAGCAGCTCACTAGCGGAAAGCTCCTACGAGCAGTACTTC.

This chain joins TRBV7-6 and TRBJ2-3; 7 bases are a match to TRBD1. The CDR3 has 17 amino acids. Germline CDR1 is SGHVS and CDR2 is FNYEAQ. The trim removed 0 bases at V and 2 bases at J, leaving 8 bases unmatched. CDR3 nucleotide sequence: TGTGCCAGCAGCTTAGCGGAGACAGGGACCTACACAGATACGCAGTATTTT. This codes for CASSLAETGTYTDTQYF.

This clone was picked up one time. For the CDR3, the DNA is TGTGCCAGCAGTTTTGTCCCGGTTGATGAGCAGTTCTTC. The encoded protein is CASSFVPVDEQFF. The chain combines TRBV7-9 with TRBJ2-1; no clear D gene. The germline V gene has CDR1 SEHNR and CDR2 FQNEAQ (reference sequence). This CDR3 contains 13 residues. Trimming took 6 bases from V and 8 from J, leaving 14 bases between them. The variable domain in full, completed from reference TRBV7-9 and TRBJ2-1, reads DTGVSQNPRHKITKRGQNVTFRCDPISEHNRLYWYRQTLGQGPEFLTYFQNEAQLEKSRLLSDRFSAERPKGSFSTLEIQRTEQGDSAMYLCASSFVPVDEQFFGPGTRLTVL.

The chain links TRBV11-2 to TRBJ2-7, with D possibly being TRBD1 (5 bases). V dropped 5 bases and J dropped 3 bases, with 11 bases sitting between them. The CDR3 has 13 amino acids. Germline V CDR1 and CDR2: SGHAT, FQNNGV. CDR3 sequence (DNA): TGTGCCAGCAGCGAAACAGGTTACTACGAGCAGTACTTC. As protein: CASSETGYYEQYF. The variable domain in full, completed from reference TRBV11-2 and TRBJ2-7, reads EAGVAQSPRYKIIEKRQSVAFWCNPISGHATLYWYQQILGQGPKLLIQFQNNGVVDDSQLPKDRFSAERLKGVDSTLKIQPAKLEDSAVYLCASSETGYYEQYFGPGTRLTVT.